This entry is about one T cell receptor (beta chain). No antigen is known for it. CDR1 is SGHAT, CDR2 FQNNGV, per germline. The CDR3 has 15 amino acids. V was cut by 1 base and J by 2 bases, with 10 bases left in between. TCRdb keeps only in-frame clones here, not all; method: immunoSEQ multiplex PCR. Here the sample spans approximately 16,000 clones, approximately 90% being singletons. These data are taken from a study of circulating and synovial CD4+ cells in juvenile arthritis. Regarding the study as a whole: Traditional Vbeta family usage analysis missed the pathogenic-like versus bulk difference. Compared with bulk blood, circulating pathogenic-like lymphocytes shared substantially more CDR3 sequences with synovial T cells. Some such blood samples were as oligoclonal as synovium.

The receptor comes from a human donor with juvenile idiopathic arthritis. Sequences were obtained from CD4+ T cells from blood. The V gene is TRBV11-2, the J gene TRBJ2-3, with D tentatively TRBD2 (6 bases). In DNA form, the CDR3 reads TGTGCCAGCAGCTTAGGAGGGACTGTCACAGATACGCAGTATTTT. It translates to CASSLGGTVTDTQYF.